This entry lists 23 T cell receptor beta chains sequenced from one sample in a study of T-cell memory formation after mild COVID-19. TCRdb redid the calling of the 5' RACE reads with MiXCR, one entry per CDR3 protein. Of about 470,000 distinct CDR3 sequences in the sample, roughly 18% were seen once. What was sequenced was PBMCs or a T cell subset sorted from them (not recorded which). These TCRs come from an adult woman who had mild COVID-19 (a few samples of this study predate the infection). Cell type and time point are not known.

This sequence joins TRBV6-5 and TRBJ2-7; the match to TRBD1 covers 7 bases. Germline CDR1 is MNHEY and CDR2 is SVGAGI. V dropped 6 bases and J dropped 4; count of bases not matched to a gene: 24. CDR3 size: 19 residues. The CDR3 loop reads CASRTRQGANPLLAYEQYF. The CDR3 DNA reads as TGTGCCAGCAGGACCCGACAGGGAGCTAACCCATTACTTGCATACGAGCAGTACTTC.

This clonotype was counted ten times or more. The chain uses TRBV12-3 or TRBV12-4 and TRBJ1-1; tentatively, D is TRBD1 (5 bases). This CDR3 has 14 amino acids. The V gene lost 8 bases and the J gene lost 6 bases, with 19 bases spanning the gap. This chain's CDR3 is CASGTESAIAEAFF. CDR3 DNA sequence: TGTGCCAGCGGGACGGAGTCAGCGATCGCTGAAGCTTTCTTT.

The rearrangement joins TRBV7-9 to TRBJ1-1, with a possible D match to TRBD1 (6 bases). Germline-derived CDR1 and CDR2 are SEHNR and FQNEAQ (reference sequence). This CDR3 is 14 amino acids long. V was shortened by 4 bases and J by 6 bases, with 15 bases between the two germline ends. The chain's CDR3 is CASSSGRGLAEAFF. CDR3 bases: TGTGCCAGCAGCTCCGGACGGGGGCTGGCTGAAGCTTTCTTT.

The rearrangement links TRBV3-1 to TRBJ1-6, with D perhaps matching TRBD1 (6 bases). The CDR3 length is 15 residues. V was shortened by 5 bases and J by 5 bases, with 13 bases between the two germline ends. CDR1 and CDR2 from the germline V gene are LGHDT and YNNKEL (reference sequence). The CDR3 loop is CASSATTGNNSPLHF. DNA of the CDR3: TGTGCCAGCAGCGCTACGACAGGAAATAATTCACCCCTCCACTTT.

This clonotype occurred many times. The chain is built from TRBV9 and TRBJ1-5, with D uncertain. The germline V gene encodes CDR1 SGDLS and CDR2 YYNGEE. Trimming shortened V by 7 bases and J by 7 bases, and 15 bases separated the two germline ends. CDR3 length: 13 residues. In DNA form, the CDR3 reads TGTGCCAGCCTACAGCTCCCTAACCAGCCCCAGCATTTT. It is translated as CASLQLPNQPQHF. The full variable domain, in which reference TRBV9 and TRBJ1-5 provide the parts outside the CDR3, is DSGVTQTPKHLITATGQRVTLRCSPRSGDLSVYWYQQSLDQGLQFLIQYYNGEERAKGNILERFSAQQFPDLHSELNLSSLELGDSALYFCASLQLPNQPQHFGDGTRLSIL.

The rearrangement joins TRBV7-9 to TRBJ2-1, with 11 bases fitting TRBD2. Germline values: CDR1 SEHNR, CDR2 FQNEAQ (reference sequence). Unmatched junction bases numbered 9, after V lost 5 bases and J lost 3 bases. There are 17 residues in the CDR3. The CDR3 reads CASSPRWGTSGYNEQFF. For the CDR3, the DNA is TGTGCCAGCAGCCCACGGTGGGGGACTAGCGGCTACAATGAGCAGTTCTTC.

The chain employs TRBV5-1 and TRBJ2-1; 8 bases fit TRBD2. Trimming cost V 0 bases and J 5 bases; bases outside gene matches: 4. Germline lookup yields CDR1 SGHRS and CDR2 YFSETQ. CDR3 length: 15 residues. The CDR3 DNA reads TGCGCCAGCAGCTTGGTGGTGCGGGGGGACAATGAGCAGTTCTTC. Translation: CASSLVVRGDNEQFF.

This clonotype was seen a handful of times. The gene calls are TRBV6-5 and TRBJ2-1; 7 nucleotides align to TRBD2. The CDR3 contains 14 residues. Germline CDR1 MNHEY, CDR2 SVGAGI. With 5 bases clipped from V and 6 bases from J, the junction kept 7 bases outside the gene matches. This chain's CDR3 is CASSGVGGTNEQFF. The DNA for the CDR3 is TGTGCCAGCAGTGGGGTGGGGGGGACCAATGAGCAGTTCTTC.

This clonotype has only a few counts. The chain has TRBV12-3 or TRBV12-4 and TRBJ1-5; D possibly corresponds to TRBD1 (5 bases). Trimming removed 1 base at V and 2 bases at J, with 12 bases between. The CDR3 length is 16 residues. CDR3 sequence (DNA): TGTGCCAGCAGTTTAGATCAGGGTATGGGCAATCAGCCCCAGCATTTT. Its translation: CASSLDQGMGNQPQHF.

This clonotype was counted at least ten times. The CDR3 reads CSASDRGLFDGYTF. The CDR3, as DNA: TGCAGTGCCTCCGACAGGGGGTTATTCGATGGCTACACCTTC. V gene TRBV20-1 combines with J gene TRBJ1-2; TRBD1 aligns across 9 bases. Germline loops: CDR1 DFQATT, CDR2 SNEGSKA (reference sequence). The CDR3 length is 14 residues. J was trimmed by 6 bases and V by 6 bases; bases with no gene match: 11.

V is TRBV6-4 and J is TRBJ2-4; 9 bases line up with TRBD1. Germline loops: CDR1 MRHNA, CDR2 SNTAGT. The CDR3 totals 15 residues. J was trimmed by 9 bases and V by 5 bases; bases with no gene match: 11. In DNA, the CDR3 is TGTGCCAGCAGTCCCACCCGGGACAGGGCCGGCATTCAGTACTTC. Its translation: CASSPTRDRAGIQYF.

The chain couples TRBV29-1 to TRBJ2-7; TRBD1 matches at 8 bases. Per germline, CDR1 SQVTM and CDR2 ANQGSEA. This CDR3 has 15 residues. V lost 2 bases to trimming and J lost 3 bases; unmatched junction nucleotides: 9. The CDR3: CSVENRGKALYEQYF. CDR3 DNA: TGCAGCGTTGAAAACAGGGGGAAGGCCCTCTACGAGCAGTACTTC.

The chain employs TRBV24-1 and TRBJ2-1, with a tentative D call TRBD1 (6 bases). The germline V gene has CDR1 KGHDR and CDR2 SFDVKD. This CDR3 spans 17 amino acids. The V end was cut by 3 bases, the J end by 6 bases, with 20 bases between. In DNA, the CDR3 is TGTGCCACCAGTGATCCCGCTGGACAGATGAGGGCCAATGAGCAGTTCTTC. This codes for CATSDPAGQMRANEQFF.

CDR3 sequence (DNA): TGTGCCAGCAGTTTAGGGGATGAAGCTTTCTTT. Its protein product is CASSLGDEAFF. The chain carries TRBV12-3 or TRBV12-4 and TRBJ1-1, with unresolved D. This CDR3 is 11 amino acids long. The V and J ends lost 1 base and 7 bases respectively, with 4 bases between them.

The chain couples TRBV7-2 to TRBJ1-2; TRBD1 is a possible D gene (6 bases). The length of the CDR3 is 14 residues. Germline-derived CDR1 and CDR2 are SGHTA and FQGNSA. The V end lost 5 bases, the J end lost 5 bases, and 15 bases lay between the germline ends. This CDR3 reads CASSVQGNGYGYTF. The CDR3 nucleotides are TGTGCCAGCAGCGTTCAGGGGAATGGGTATGGCTACACCTTC.

This clonotype showed up just a few times. The V call is TRBV12-3 or TRBV12-4, the J call TRBJ2-7, with D unresolved. The CDR3 spans 15 residues. V was clipped by 5 bases and J by 2 bases, with 16 bases between them. This chain's CDR3 is CASSTSSIPAYEQYF. The CDR3, as DNA: TGTGCCAGCAGTACCTCCTCCATTCCCGCCTACGAGCAGTACTTC.

The chain joins TRBV4-2 to TRBJ2-7, with 10 bases identical to TRBD2. The CDR3 sequence is 19 residues long. Trimming cost V 1 base and J 5 bases; bases outside gene matches: 17. The V gene's germline CDR1 is LGHNA and CDR2 YNFKEQ. CDR3 region: CASSQVGPSGRLTRDEQYF. CDR3 coding DNA: TGTGCCAGCAGCCAAGTGGGCCCTAGCGGGAGATTGACCCGGGACGAGCAGTACTTC.

There are a few counts of this clonotype. The V gene is TRBV7-9, the J gene TRBJ1-2; D is unclear. The CDR3 spans 12 residues. Trimming removed 2 bases from V and 8 bases from J, with 9 bases in between. CDR1 is SEHNR, CDR2 FQNEAQ, per germline (reference sequence). CDR3 in DNA: TGTGCCAGCAGCTTACCGGGGTCCGGCTACACCTTC. Protein sequence: CASSLPGSGYTF.

Only a few counts were recorded for this clonotype. The J gene is TRBJ2-3, the V gene TRBV6-5, with TRBD2 identical over 8 bases. CDR3 length: 15 residues. CDR1 is MNHEY, CDR2 SVGAGI, per germline. The ends lost 3 bases at V and 6 bases at J; junction bases unmatched: 8. CDR3 in amino acids: CASSYKGLVTDTQYF. CDR3 in DNA: TGTGCCAGCAGTTATAAGGGACTAGTAACTGATACGCAGTATTTT.

The V call is TRBV14, the J call TRBJ1-1; 10 positions agree with TRBD1. The CDR3 spans 13 residues. Germline CDR1 and CDR2: SGHDN and FVKESK. The V segment lost 5 bases and the J segment 6 bases; nucleotides outside the gene matches: 3. CDR3 in DNA: TGTGCCAGCAGCGAGGACAGGGGGTCTGAAGCTTTCTTT. It yields the protein CASSEDRGSEAFF.

This clonotype was seen only a few times. CDR3 DNA sequence: TGCAGTGCTAGAGCTCCGGGACAGTATAATTCACCCCTCCACTTT. Translating it yields CSARAPGQYNSPLHF. J is TRBJ1-6 and V is TRBV20-1, with TRBD1 matching over 7 bases. The junction had 4 bases not matched to a gene; V was cut back by 1 base and J by 4 bases. Germline-derived CDR1 and CDR2 are DFQATT and SNEGSKA (reference sequence). This CDR3 has 15 residues.

The gene calls are TRBV11-2 and TRBJ1-1; TRBD1 matches at 7 bases. Per the germline V gene, CDR1 is SGHAT and CDR2 is FQNNGV. Trimming removed 7 bases from V and 3 bases from J; junction bases left unmatched: 5. The CDR3 extends over 13 amino acids. The CDR3 loop reads CASTVTGYTEAFF. CDR3 sequence (DNA): TGTGCCAGCACCGTGACAGGGTACACTGAAGCTTTCTTT.

This rearrangement joins TRBV19 to TRBJ1-1, with no clear D. This CDR3 spans 14 amino acids. Germline V gene lookup returns CDR1 LNHDA and CDR2 SQIVND (reference sequence). V was clipped by 5 bases and J by 1 base, with 11 bases between them. CDR3 coding DNA: TGTGCCAGTAGTTACCCCGGGCAGAACACTGAAGCTTTCTTT. Residues: CASSYPGQNTEAFF.